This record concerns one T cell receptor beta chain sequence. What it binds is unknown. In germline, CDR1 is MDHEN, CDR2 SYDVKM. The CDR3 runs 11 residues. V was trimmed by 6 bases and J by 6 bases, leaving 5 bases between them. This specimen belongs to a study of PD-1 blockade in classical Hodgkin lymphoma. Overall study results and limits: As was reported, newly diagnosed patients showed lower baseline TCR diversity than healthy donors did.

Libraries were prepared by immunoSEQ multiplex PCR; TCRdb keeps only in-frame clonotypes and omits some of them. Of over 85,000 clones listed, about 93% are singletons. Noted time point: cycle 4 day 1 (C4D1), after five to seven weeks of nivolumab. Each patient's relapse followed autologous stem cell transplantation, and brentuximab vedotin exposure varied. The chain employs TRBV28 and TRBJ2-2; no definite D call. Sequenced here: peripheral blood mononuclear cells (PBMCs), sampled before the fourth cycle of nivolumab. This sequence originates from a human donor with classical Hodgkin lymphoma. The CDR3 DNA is TGTGCCAGCAGGGCTTCCGGGGAGCTGTTTTTT. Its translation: CASRASGELFF.